Below are 27 T cell receptor beta chains sequenced from a single sample in a study of blood T cell repertoires in COVID-19. Profiling relied on immunoSEQ multiplex PCR, and the TCRdb table lists in-frame clones only, not all of them. The sample yields over 150,000 clones, around 85% seen once. Sequenced: peripheral blood. The receptors were gathered from a man aged 55-75 years with COVID-19, enrolled during active disease.

The CDR3 protein is CASSQVQGVGYTF. The CDR3 region has the DNA TGTGCCAGCAGCCAAGTCCAGGGCGTTGGCTACACCTTC. V and J are TRBV3-1 (or the pseudogene TRBV3-2) and TRBJ1-2, with D perhaps TRBD1 (5 bases). Germline V gives CDR1 LGHDT, CDR2 YNNKEL (reference sequence). The CDR3 extends over 13 amino acids. V lost 1 base to trimming and J lost 7 bases, with 10 bases between them.

The chain uses TRBV5-1 and TRBJ2-7; possible D gene TRBD1, 6 bases. Deletions cut 4 bases from V and 1 base from J, with 24 bases between. The germline V gene encodes CDR1 SGHRS and CDR2 YFSETQ. CDR3 length equals 18 residues. CDR3 nucleotides: TGCGCCAGCAGCCTCTACCCCTCGGACAGAAGTTCGTCCTACGAGCAGTACTTC. It translates to CASSLYPSDRSSSYEQYF. The full variable domain, its missing parts supplied by reference TRBV5-1 and TRBJ2-7, is KAGVTQTPRYLIKTRGQQVTLSCSPISGHRSVSWYQQTPGQGLQFLFEYFSETQRNKGNFPGRFSGRQFSNSRSEMNVSTLELGDSALYLCASSLYPSDRSSSYEQYFGPGTRLTVT.

This chain joins TRBV4-3 and TRBJ2-2, with 7 bases aligning to TRBD2. The V segment lost 5 bases and the J segment 0 bases; nucleotides outside the gene matches: 3. The CDR3 extends over 15 amino acids. CDR1 is LGHNA and CDR2 is YSLEER in the germline V gene. In DNA form, the CDR3 reads TGCGCCAGCAGCTCGGCGGGAGCGAACACCGGGGAGCTGTTTTTT. This gives the protein CASSSAGANTGELFF.

About this clone: The same CDR3 can be traced to other DNA sequences in this sample. This chain uses TRBV7-9 with TRBJ1-2; D not resolved. Trimming cost V 1 base and J 2 bases, with 8 bases left between them. The germline V gene encodes CDR1 SEHNR and CDR2 FQNEAQ (reference sequence). The CDR3 runs to 14 residues. The CDR3 sequence: CASSLEAGNYGYTF. The CDR3 DNA sequence: TGTGCCAGCAGCTTAGAAGCGGGAAACTATGGCTACACCTTC.

This clone was detected only once. This chain uses TRBV3-1 (or the pseudogene TRBV3-2) with TRBJ2-1, with 8 bases that match TRBD2. V was clipped by 2 bases and J by 0 bases; unmatched bases: 0. The CDR3 sequence is 15 residues long. The V gene's germline CDR1 is LGHDT and CDR2 YNNKEL (reference sequence). As DNA, the CDR3 is TGTGCCAGCAGCCAAAGCGGGAGCTCCTACAATGAGCAGTTCTTC. It translates to CASSQSGSSYNEQFF.

CDR3 DNA: TGTGCCAGCAGGGCCTGGGGGGAGGGGAACACTGAAGCTTTCTTT. This gives the protein CASRAWGEGNTEAFF. V usage is TRBV2 and J usage is TRBJ1-1; tentatively, D is TRBD1 (5 bases). This CDR3 is 15 amino acids long. Trimming took off 6 bases at V and 1 base at J, with 15 bases between the two ends. Germline CDR1 and CDR2: SNHLY and FYNNEI. Full variable domain (remainder filled in from reference TRBV2 and TRBJ1-1): EPEVTQTPSHQVTQMGQEVILRCVPISNHLYFYWYRQILGQKVEFLVSFYNNEISEKSEIFDDQFSVERPDGSNFTLKIRSTKLEDSAMYFCASRAWGEGNTEAFFGQGTRLTVV.

The gene calls are TRBV14 and TRBJ2-2; D possibly corresponds to TRBD2 (6 bases). The V gene's germline CDR1 is SGHDN and CDR2 FVKESK. This CDR3 contains 15 residues. The V end lost 4 bases, the J end lost 4 bases, and 13 bases lay between the germline ends. The CDR3 bases are TGTGCCAGCAGCCCCTTAGGAGGGGTCACCGGGGAGCTGTTTTTT. It encodes CASSPLGGVTGELFF.

This chain links TRBV28 with TRBJ2-5; the D is unclear. CDR3 size: 12 residues. The V gene's germline CDR1 is MDHEN and CDR2 SYDVKM. Trimming shortened V by 8 bases and J by 5 bases, and 12 bases separated the two germline ends. This CDR3 reads CASSSVRETQYF. In DNA form, the CDR3 reads TGTGCCAGCTCGAGCGTCCGGGAGACCCAGTACTTC.

V is TRBV19 and J is TRBJ2-1; 11 bases are shared with TRBD2. This CDR3 comprises 15 residues. The J segment lost 5 bases and the V segment lost 2 bases, leaving 2 bases of the junction unmatched. Germline assignment: CDR1 LNHDA and CDR2 SQIVND (reference sequence). DNA of the CDR3: TGTGCCAGTAGTATAATAGCGGGGGGGAACAATGAGCAGTTCTTC. Translation gives CASSIIAGGNNEQFF.

The CDR3 protein is CAIKGVSISQPQHF. The DNA for the CDR3 is TGTGCCATAAAGGGAGTTTCCATCAGTCAGCCCCAGCATTTT. The chain carries TRBV28 and TRBJ1-5; D unresolved. The CDR3 is 14 amino acids. The germline gives CDR1 MDHEN, CDR2 SYDVKM. Trimming left V 10 bases short and J 6 bases short, with 19 bases between. Together with reference TRBV28 and TRBJ1-5, the CDR3 gives the full variable domain: DVKVTQSSRYLVKRTGEKVFLECVQDMDHENMFWYRQDPGLGLRLIYFSYDVKMKEKGDIPEGYSVSREKKERFSLILESASTNQTSMYLCAIKGVSISQPQHFGDGTRLSIL.

V usage is TRBV7-9 and J usage is TRBJ1-6; 8 bases line up with TRBD1. With 5 bases clipped from V and 7 bases from J, the junction kept 4 bases outside the gene matches. This CDR3 contains 14 residues. Germline loops: CDR1 SEHNR, CDR2 FQNEAQ (reference sequence). The CDR3 coding sequence is TGTGCCAGCAGCGACAGGGGCTTCAATTCACCCCTCCACTTT. Translating it yields CASSDRGFNSPLHF.

The V gene is TRBV2, the J gene TRBJ2-7, with 7 positions matching TRBD2. CDR3 length: 14 amino acids. Unmatched junction bases numbered 20, after V lost 8 bases and J lost 13 bases. Germline CDR1 SNHLY, CDR2 FYNNEI. DNA for the CDR3: TGTGCCAGCGGACGTTCTGGGTGGGGGGGGAGCAAATACTTC. This gives the protein CASGRSGWGGSKYF.

Only a few counts were recorded for this clone. The V and J genes are TRBV28 and TRBJ1-5, with TRBD1 matching 8 bases. The CDR3 has 14 residues. Losses at the gene ends were 5 bases for V and 4 bases for J; bases not matched to a gene: 4. Germline assignment: CDR1 MDHEN and CDR2 SYDVKM. As DNA, the CDR3 is TGTGCCAGCAGTAAAAGACAGGGGAATCAGCCCCAGCATTTT. Translated, it gives CASSKRQGNQPQHF.

This chain connects TRBV6-5 to TRBJ2-7; 10 bases align to TRBD1. Per the germline V gene, CDR1 is MNHEY and CDR2 is SVGAGI. Trimming cost V 4 bases and J 0 bases; bases outside gene matches: 6. CDR3 length: 16 residues. The CDR3 region is CASSLTGGEGSYEQYF. The CDR3 DNA reads as TGTGCCAGCAGTTTGACAGGGGGCGAAGGCTCCTACGAGCAGTACTTC.

This chain links TRBV5-4 with TRBJ2-2, with TRBD1 matching 10 bases. The CDR3 covers 16 residues. Losses at the gene ends were 3 bases for V and 3 bases for J; bases not matched to a gene: 5. CDR1 is SGHNT, CDR2 YYREEE, per germline (reference sequence). CDR3 nucleotide sequence: TGTGCCAGCAGCTCGACAGGGGGCAAGTACACCGGGGAGCTGTTTTTT. Protein product: CASSSTGGKYTGELFF.

The rearrangement uses TRBV6-2 or TRBV6-3 and TRBJ2-2; TRBD2 might be the D (5 bases). This CDR3 spans 15 amino acids. Trimming pared 5 bases from V and 4 bases from J, leaving 14 bases between. Per germline, CDR1 MNHEY and CDR2 SVGEGT. The CDR3 spells CASSQTLGSTGELFF. As DNA, the CDR3 is TGTGCCAGCAGTCAAACCCTAGGGAGCACCGGGGAGCTGTTTTTT.

The chain links TRBV6-5 to TRBJ2-7; D may be TRBD1 (6 bases). The CDR3 is 11 residues long. Trimming took off 6 bases at V and 3 bases at J, with 6 bases between the two ends. Per germline, CDR1 MNHEY and CDR2 SVGAGI. As DNA, the CDR3 is TGTGCCAGCAGGGACAGCTACGAGCAGTACTTC. It encodes CASRDSYEQYF.

The chain links TRBV7-8 to TRBJ2-7, with TRBD2 matching 7 bases. Trimming removed 4 bases from V and 5 bases from J; junction bases left unmatched: 11. Germline V lookup: CDR1 SGHVS, CDR2 FQNEAQ. This CDR3 spans 15 amino acids. DNA for the CDR3: TGTGCCAGCAGCTGGGGGACTATCAGGCGTAACGAGCAGTACTTC. Translating it yields CASSWGTIRRNEQYF. The complete variable domain, with remaining parts taken from reference TRBV7-8 and TRBJ2-7, reads GAGVSQSPRYKVAKRGQDVALRCDPISGHVSLFWYQQALGQGPEFLTYFQNEAQLDKSGLPSDRFFAERPEGSVSTLKIQRTQQEDSAVYLCASSWGTIRRNEQYFGPGTRLTVT.

This clone was counted between two and nine times. The chain uses TRBV18 and TRBJ1-4; 9 bases map to TRBD1. Germline lookup yields CDR1 KGHSH and CDR2 LQKENI. This CDR3 is 14 amino acids long. The junction had 4 bases not matched to a gene; V was cut back by 3 bases and J by 8 bases. The CDR3 DNA is TGTGCCAGCTCACCGGACAGGGGCCAGGAAAAACTGTTTTTT. The encoded protein is CASSPDRGQEKLFF.

This clone occurred once. CDR3 protein: CASSQDTGADTQYF. The CDR3 coding sequence is TGCGCCAGCAGCCAAGACACAGGGGCAGATACGCAGTATTTT. V usage is TRBV4-3 and J usage is TRBJ2-3; 7 bases map to TRBD1. CDR3 size: 14 residues. The germline gives CDR1 LGHNA, CDR2 YSLEER. Losses at the gene ends were 0 bases for V and 4 bases for J; bases not matched to a gene: 1.

This chain connects TRBV24-1 to TRBJ2-7, with 8 bases that match TRBD2. This CDR3 is 16 amino acids long. V lost 2 bases and J lost 5; bases outside the gene matches: 10. Germline V gene data show CDR1 as KGHDR and CDR2 as SFDVKD. CDR3 nucleotide sequence: TGTGCCACCAGTGATTCCCATGCAGCGGGAGTTGACGAGCAGTACTTC. This codes for CATSDSHAAGVDEQYF.

For the CDR3, the DNA is TGTGCCAGCAGTCAAGCCCCCTACGAGCAGTACTTC. Its protein product is CASSQAPYEQYF. The chain is built from TRBV13 and TRBJ2-7; D is ambiguous. CDR1 PRHDT and CDR2 FYEKMQ come from the germline V gene (reference sequence). This CDR3 comprises 12 residues. Trimming stripped 6 bases from V and 2 bases from J, with 8 bases between.

The rearrangement joins TRBV28 to TRBJ1-5, with TRBD1 matching over 7 bases. V dropped 5 bases and J dropped 5; count of bases not matched to a gene: 6. Germline V gives CDR1 MDHEN, CDR2 SYDVKM. The CDR3 consists of 14 residues. In DNA, the CDR3 is TGTGCCAGCAGTCTAGACAGGGCACATCAGCCCCAGCATTTT. Translated: CASSLDRAHQPQHF.

The chain carries TRBV10-3 and TRBJ1-6; TRBD1 might be the D (6 bases). V shed 2 bases and J shed 6 bases, with 8 bases lying between them. This CDR3 is 14 amino acids long. Germline CDR1 reads ENHRY; CDR2 reads SYGVKD. The CDR3, as DNA: TGTGCCATCAGTGAGGGACAGATTAATTCACCCCTCCACTTT. Translated, it gives CAISEGQINSPLHF.

The V gene is TRBV12-3 or TRBV12-4, the J gene TRBJ1-2; possible D gene TRBD1, 6 bases. This CDR3 is 13 amino acids long. The V end lost 5 bases, the J end lost 5 bases, and 12 bases lay between the germline ends. The CDR3 coding sequence is TGTGCCAGCAGTCAACAGGGAAGGTATGGCTACACCTTC. Protein: CASSQQGRYGYTF.

The V gene is TRBV11-3, the J gene TRBJ2-2; maybe TRBD1 (6 bases). V dropped 5 bases and J dropped 3 bases, with 13 bases sitting between them. The CDR3 has 15 residues. Per germline, CDR1 SGHNT and CDR2 YENEEA. This CDR3 reads CASSTRQDYTGELFF. The CDR3, as DNA: TGTGCCAGCAGCACTCGACAGGACTACACCGGGGAGCTGTTTTTT.

V gene TRBV7-2 combines with J gene TRBJ2-5; weak D call: TRBD2 (5 bases). Germline assignment: CDR1 SGHTA and CDR2 FQGNSA. V was pared by 6 bases and J by 1 base, with 15 bases between. The CDR3 is made up of 15 amino acids. CDR3 sequence reads: CASRQTGLIQETQYF. As DNA, the CDR3 is TGTGCCAGCAGACAGACTGGACTTATCCAAGAGACCCAGTACTTC.